This T cell receptor beta chain was identified in a study of blood T cell repertoires in COVID-19. On the study more broadly: There were acute and convalescent COVID-19 samples, and they came from the United States, Italy and Spain. T cells, B-cell-depleted T cells, or PBMCs provided the cDNA or gDNA that served as material.

This clone was seen once. The trim removed 5 bases at V and 7 bases at J, leaving 5 bases unmatched. The CDR3 is 13 residues long. Germline V gene data show CDR1 as GTSNPN and CDR2 as SVGIG (reference sequence). Methods used by the authors: Estimation of nucleated cell counts was performed using reference gene primer amplification. Clones were sequenced by immunoSEQ multiplex PCR, and TCRdb holds only the in-frame ones, with some missing. That table supplies the V and J calls and clone size; D and trimming were determined from the DNA. Of around 28,000 clones detected, 89% appear once; the ten largest clones hold 25% to 35%.

The sequenced sample was peripheral blood. This chain links TRBV30 with TRBJ1-5, with 10 bases aligning to TRBD1. This TCR was recovered from a man of 80 years or more with acute or convalescent COVID-19. The CDR3: CAWGQGVLQPQHF. CDR3 sequence (DNA): TGTGCCTGGGGACAGGGGGTTTTGCAGCCCCAGCATTTT.